The clone carrying this T cell receptor beta chain was seen a handful of times. Its cognate antigen is unknown. The data stem from a study of T cell repertoires in cytomegalovirus infection. Looked up from germline, CDR1 is MNHEY and CDR2 is SVGAGI. CDR3 length: 18 residues. V was cut by 0 bases and J by 3 bases, with 18 bases left in between. TCRdb analysed the reads with MiXCR anew, one entry per CDR3 protein. The sample yields about 920,000 distinct CDR3 sequences, less than 35% seen once. The sample consisted of cultured CD8+ T cells from PBMCs, taken from culture after CMV antigen stimulation. The chain has TRBV6-5 and TRBJ2-1; no firm D call. The receptor comes from a human donor in good health (CMV status not recorded). Some clones in this sample may be carry-over from other donors' samples. CDR3 nucleotides: TGTGCCAGCAGTTACTCGAAGGATAGGATCAATTTCTACAATGAGCAGTTCTTC. It yields the protein CASSYSKDRINFYNEQFF.